This TCR beta chain was observed in a study of neurological immune-mediated disorders. Overall study findings and caveats: TCR-beta repertoires seemed private in all groups, with no expanded CDR3 amino acid sequences shared. Multiple sclerosis patients had less TCR clonal expansion than even healthy controls, unlike HTLV-1-associated myelopathy.

This clonotype was found many times. Its antigen is currently unknown. Synthesis of cDNA was performed by 5'RACE using 10-nucleotide random UMIs. Each CDR3 protein gets one entry after TCRdb re-called the 5' RACE reads with MiXCR. The sample has under 85,000 distinct CDR3 sequences, 10% seen once. The ends were cut back, 7 bases at V and 10 bases at J, with 22 bases in the middle. This CDR3 is 14 amino acids long. Where libraries were unsorted, they were derived from 2 million PBMCs stored at -80 degrees C. The V and J genes are TRBV12-3 or TRBV12-4 and TRBJ2-5, with a tentative D call TRBD2 (5 bases). Material for sequencing was PBMCs. This clonotype was sampled from a middle-aged man in good health. CDR3 nucleotides: TGTGCCAGCACCCCGGTCTCAAGGGCAGAGGGCCAGTACTTC. Encoded protein: CASTPVSRAEGQYF.